This is a list of T cell receptor beta chains from one sample in a study of shared clonotypes between healthy human individuals. TCRdb's table, derived via immunoSEQ multiplex PCR, lists solely in-frame clones and lacks some. Among a few million clones listed, 90% to 95% were seen once. Sequenced material: naive CD8+ T cells from PBMCs. The receptors stem from a young man in good health. Some clones in this sample may be carry-over from other donors' samples. The conserved cysteine and the conserved F or W are not part of the CDR3 here.

V gene,J gene,CDR3 protein
TRBV9,TRBJ2-1,ASSVVPGRESYNEQF
TRBV12-5,TRBJ2-3,ASGLVGGQGVGTQY
TRBV28,TRBJ2-2,ASSFRGGTGELF
TRBV25-1,TRBJ1-2,ASSEYGLAYGYT
TRBV19,TRBJ2-5,ASSIGTGGGSETQY
TRBV7-6,TRBJ1-1,ASGDRVGTEAF
TRBV13,TRBJ2-5,ASSFTHQETQY
TRBV7-3,TRBJ2-6,ASSPRSGANVLT
TRBV20-1,TRBJ2-7,SASLREQY
TRBV28,TRBJ1-1,ASTSLLPGPNTEAF
TRBV7-6,TRBJ2-6,ASSLELRAGDSGANVLT
TRBV30,TRBJ2-2,AWSPLRSGELF
TRBV15,TRBJ2-2,ATSHRGGTGELF